This T cell receptor (beta chain) originates from a study of vaccination effects on CD4 cells after COVID-19 (dated by TCRdb to the early 2020s). Study-wide context: Each participant got two doses of an mRNA SARS-CoV-2 vaccine, either BNT162b2 or mRNA-1273. Pre-vaccine samples from a couple of convalescent patients were drawn 16 days and one week before the first dose, 142 and 148 days after COVID-19 diagnosis. The study compared SARS-CoV-2 spike-specific CD4+ TCR repertoires before and after mRNA vaccination in COVID-19 convalescent patients and infection-naive vaccine recipients. The full study included ten to eleven COVID-19 convalescent patients and a few SARS-CoV-2-naive healthy vaccine recipients. Cultures from other donors in the study were sequenced using the Oncomine TCR Beta short-read assay on an Illumina iSeq 100.

In the ViraFEST assay, PBMC were stimulated with viral peptide pools, and antigen-specific CD4+ T cell clonotypes were then identified by expansion using TCR sequencing. After around ten days of culture, CD4+ T cells were isolated with the EasySep CD4+ T cell isolation kit. PCR-confirmed SARS-CoV-2 infection had occurred in convalescent patients between March and December 2020, before the Alpha, Beta and Delta variants emerged in the United States. Approximately 2 million PBMC per well were cultured in IMDM with roughly 5% human AB serum, 9 to 10 IU/ml IL-2 and gentamicin, plus 10 ug/ml peptides. On days 3 and 7, half of the culture medium was replaced with fresh IL-2-containing medium. Unless noted otherwise, every peptide stimulation condition was grown in triplicate wells. Using Ficoll-Paque Plus gradient centrifugation, PBMC were separated from whole blood and then either used fresh or cryopreserved at -140C. The QIAamp micro DNA kit was used to extract genomic DNA from the cultured CD4+ T cells.

The library was produced with the immunoSEQ multiplex PCR assay. TCR beta CDR3 sequencing was performed on DNA from the cultured, isolated CD4+ T cells. In the original analysis: Non-productive TCR sequences were discarded, and reads were trimmed to the CDR3 region, with only CDR3s of 7 or more amino acids retained. Antigen-specific clonotypes were identified using the MANAFEST web app by comparison of expansion in peptide wells against reference cultures. To count as positive, a clone had to show expansion at FDR<0.05 compared with the reference and with all other wells, an odds ratio above 5, and a frequency above 0.1% in two replicate wells. A clonotype was defined as cross-reactive if the clonotype was significantly expanded both in SARS-CoV-2 spike wells and in at least one common cold coronavirus spike condition. CDR3 similarity was assessed by Levenshtein distance using the stringdist R package, and unrooted trees were constructed with ape in R 3.6.1. TCRdb mirrors the immuneACCESS table, restricted to in-frame sequences. Some clones are absent from its copies; in checked studies, under half trace to an unresolved V gene, and the reason for the others is unknown. From that table come the V and J calls and clone size; the DNA was used to work out D and trimming. This sample holds roughly 45,000 clones; more than 60% were observed only once. Of the sample, roughly 30% is held by the ten largest clones.

CDR1 is given as SEHNR and CDR2 as FQNEAQ, both from the germline V gene (reference sequence). V is cut back by 4 bases and J by 0 bases, with 2 bases in the junction unmatched. Spanning cysteine to phenylalanine, the CDR3 consists of 17 amino acids. Only CDR3 DNA is held: 51 bases, read in frame from base 1. With regard to this clone: The antigen it binds to is not known. Base qualities were left out, and no much larger clone turns up one base away.

Findings and caveats that apply to the study as a whole: Both infection-induced and vaccine-induced clones contracted markedly at late post-vaccination timepoints, which is consistent with waning T cell responses. Only a small number of convalescent patients were included, and no early post-infection timepoints were available, which limited the study. For convalescent patients, new clones induced by the vaccine made up most of the post-vaccine spike-reactive repertoire, and these new clones were largely distinct from the clones induced by infection.

This specimen was CD4+ T cells from PBMCs cultured with a peptide pool, taken before COVID-19 vaccination. This receptor was obtained from a human donor who had a prior SARS-CoV-2 infection. The V and J genes are TRBV7-9 and TRBJ1-6, with 11 bases matching TRBD1. The CDR3 in this case is CASSWGQGGSYNSPLHF. The DNA sequence is TGTGCCAGCAGCTGGGGACAGGGGGGCTCCTATAATTCACCCCTCCACTTT. Full variable domain (CDR3 extended with the reference TRBV7-9 and TRBJ1-6 proteins): DTGVSQNPRHKITKRGQNVTFRCDPISEHNRLYWYRQTLGQGPEFLTYFQNEAQLEKSRLLSDRFSAERPKGSFSTLEIQRTEQGDSAMYLCASSWGQGGSYNSPLHFGNGTRLTVT.